These T cell receptor beta chains were read from a single sample in a study of neurological immune-mediated disorders. TCRdb reprocessed the 5' RACE reads via MiXCR and lists one record per CDR3 protein. The table has roughly 75,000 distinct CDR3 sequences, approximately 15% seen once. The specimen sequenced was PBMCs. These receptor sequences come from a female donor with HTLV-1-associated myelopathy (HAM/TSP). The CDR3 runs from the conserved cysteine through the conserved F or W. The D gene is left open where the match is weak.

V gene: TRBV11-2
J gene: TRBJ2-2
D gene: -
CDR3 protein: CASSPSARGELFF

V gene: TRBV20-1
J gene: TRBJ1-6
D gene: TRBD1
CDR3 protein: CSAQDTGQGKWSLHF

V gene: TRBV4-1
J gene: TRBJ2-1
D gene: -
CDR3 protein: CASSQEWGDNYNEQFF

V gene: TRBV5-1
J gene: TRBJ2-7
D gene: -
CDR3 protein: CASSLVGQPFEQYF

V gene: TRBV20-1
J gene: TRBJ2-5
D gene: TRBD2
CDR3 protein: CSARTSGGFEETQYF

V gene: TRBV5-1
J gene: TRBJ2-3
D gene: TRBD2
CDR3 protein: CASRLFGGMTDTQYF

V gene: TRBV5-1
J gene: TRBJ2-3
D gene: TRBD2
CDR3 protein: CASSLVGGGRTDTQYF

V gene: TRBV4-2
J gene: TRBJ1-2
D gene: TRBD1
CDR3 protein: CASSQGRGQGYGYTF

V gene: TRBV5-1
J gene: TRBJ2-7
D gene: -
CDR3 protein: CASISQGWAYEQYF

V gene: TRBV20-1
J gene: TRBJ2-5
D gene: -
CDR3 protein: CSARRETQYF

V gene: TRBV7-2
J gene: TRBJ2-5
D gene: -
CDR3 protein: CASSISLPETQYF

V gene: TRBV7-9
J gene: TRBJ2-1
D gene: TRBD2
CDR3 protein: CASSLRTSGSSYNEQFF

V gene: TRBV10-3
J gene: TRBJ2-7
D gene: TRBD1
CDR3 protein: CAISEGGQVDYEQYF

V gene: TRBV12-3/TRBV12-4
J gene: TRBJ2-1
D gene: TRBD2
CDR3 protein: CASRKTSGGYNEQFF

V gene: TRBV5-1
J gene: TRBJ2-3
D gene: TRBD2
CDR3 protein: CASTLAGGTDTQYF

V gene: TRBV9
J gene: TRBJ1-2
D gene: TRBD1
CDR3 protein: CASSGSDRGGNYGYTF

V gene: TRBV4-2
J gene: TRBJ2-7
D gene: TRBD2
CDR3 protein: CASSRTSGGRTYEQYF

V gene: TRBV11-3
J gene: TRBJ1-1
D gene: -
CDR3 protein: CASSIREGVSEAFF

V gene: TRBV7-9
J gene: TRBJ2-1
D gene: -
CDR3 protein: CASSLALAGTYNEQFF

V gene: TRBV5-1
J gene: TRBJ2-3
D gene: -
CDR3 protein: CASSSGGRADTQYF

V gene: TRBV5-1
J gene: TRBJ1-2
D gene: TRBD1
CDR3 protein: CASSLRDRGPYGYTF

V gene: TRBV11-2
J gene: TRBJ2-7
D gene: TRBD1
CDR3 protein: CASSVDRASLGEQYF

V gene: TRBV12-3/TRBV12-4
J gene: TRBJ2-2
D gene: -
CDR3 protein: CASSSVLIPNTGELFF

V gene: TRBV11-2
J gene: TRBJ1-1
D gene: TRBD1
CDR3 protein: CASSLVGQGAFTEAFF

V gene: TRBV27
J gene: TRBJ2-2
D gene: -
CDR3 protein: CASSQTKPPGELFF

V gene: TRBV5-1
J gene: TRBJ2-5
D gene: -
CDR3 protein: CASSLVPGETQYF

V gene: TRBV5-1
J gene: TRBJ2-7
D gene: -
CDR3 protein: CASSLMGLSSYEQYF

V gene: TRBV27
J gene: TRBJ2-5
D gene: TRBD2
CDR3 protein: CASSPSGVETQYF

V gene: TRBV28
J gene: TRBJ2-7
D gene: -
CDR3 protein: CASRSPVGHEQYF